This T cell receptor (beta chain) originates from a study of T cells in pancreatic ductal adenocarcinoma (dated by TCRdb to 2015 to 2018). With regard to the full study: To learn about the adaptive T-cell response arising naturally, investigators profiled where tumor-infiltrating CD8+ T cells, together with suppressive cells, were located within resected pancreatic ductal adenocarcinoma, how abundant they were, and what qualities they showed. The study at large found these results: Comparisons of clonality between tumor and blood may be biased because tumors are enriched in CD45RO+ effector T cells rather than naive T cells, which biases the comparison toward lower diversity. More total productive templates and 6 to 9-fold more unique clonotypes were found in blood samples than in tumor samples. Since most people with pancreatic cancer show up with disease that cannot be operated on, the resected cohort was biased toward the minority who had early-stage disease. T-cell clonality did not differ significantly between tumor and blood, with mean clonality about 0.12 in tumors and 0.055 to 0.08 in blood.

Remarks on this clone: What this receptor recognizes is not known. No per-base quality is available; no much larger clone lies one base away.

The CDR3, from cysteine to phenylalanine, totals 16 residues. Only CDR3 DNA remains: 48 bases, in frame from the first base. Trimming removed 0 bases from V and 0 bases from J, leaving 12 bases between the germline ends. From a lookup of the germline V gene, CDR1 and CDR2 are SGDLS and YYNGEE. The immunoSEQ hsTCRB kit was used to amplify TCR beta CDR3 regions from genomic DNA. An Illumina HiSeq system was used for high-throughput TRB CDR3 sequencing. Per the authors' processing: The immunoSEQ software was used to analyze sequencing reads, and nonproductive sequences containing premature stops or frame-shifts were removed. Clonality of the repertoire was calculated as one minus the Shannon entropy normalized by log2 of the number of unique productive sequences. TCRdb obtained this table from immuneACCESS and retained in-frame rearrangements with V and J assigned. These tables miss some clones; where compared with another copy, unresolved V genes account for less than half of the shortfall, and the remainder is unexplained. The V and J calls and clone size are taken from that table; D and trimming were inferred from the DNA. This sample has 31,000 or so clones in its table, and around 94% of those were observed once. The ten most abundant clones make up around 2.1% of the sample.

The selected pancreatic ductal adenocarcinoma patients had received surgery without neoadjuvant therapy. Peripheral blood was collected in heparin tubes, from which PBMCs were isolated by histopaque density gradient and cryopreserved in roughly 10% DMSO. Using the DNeasy Blood and Tissue Kit with Proteinase K and RNase treatment, genomic DNA was extracted from roughly seven PBMC and roughly nine flash-frozen tumor specimens. The sequence joins TRBV9 to TRBJ1-1, with no confident D gene call. The sample taken for sequencing was PBMCs. The origin of this receptor is a human donor with pancreatic ductal adenocarcinoma. For the CDR3, the sequence is CASSVGITNLNTEAFF. The base sequence is TGTGCCAGCAGCGTAGGGATCACAAACTTGAACACTGAAGCTTTCTTT.